Listed here is a single TCR beta chain. Its antigen remains unknown. The assay ran at deep level. Here immunoSEQ multiplex PCR was the method, and the copy in TCRdb shows in-frame clones only, minus some. The sample includes roughly 1,500,000 clones, approximately 98.5% seen only once; the top ten take 0.3% to 0.45%. This sample stems from a study of shared clonotypes between healthy human individuals. Findings and limits, study-wide: A handful of donors had roughly 5% of their naive CD4 clonotypes in common.

The clonotype originates from a man aged 30 to 45 in good health. Sequenced input: naive CD4+ T cells sorted from blood. The sample's subset: CD45RA+ positively selected.

Here the CDR3 reads CASHPSRGAIWDEQFF. CDR3 sequence (DNA): TGTGCCAGTCACCCCTCCCGGGGAGCGATTTGGGATGAGCAGTTCTTC. This rearrangement joins TRBV19 to TRBJ2-1; TRBD2 might be the D (5 bases). The CDR3 length is 16 residues. Germline-derived CDR1 and CDR2 are LNHDA and SQIVND (reference sequence). Trimming took off 8 bases at V and 8 bases at J, with 25 bases between the two ends. Filled out from reference TRBV19 and TRBJ2-1, the complete variable domain reads DGGITQSPKYLFRKEGQNVTLSCEQNLNHDAMYWYRQDPGQGLRLIYYSQIVNDFQKGDIAEGYSVSREKKESFPLTVTSAQKNPTAFYLCASHPSRGAIWDEQFFGPGTRLTVL.